The T cell receptor beta chain under discussion was sequenced for a study of cytomegalovirus exposure and HLA in healthy donors. Study in general: Assignment to the Caucasian-associated ancestry cluster applied to approximately 80% of the approximately 370 genotyped donors.

J was trimmed by 6 bases and V by 3 bases; bases with no gene match: 5. This CDR3 has 15 residues. Germline V gene lookup returns CDR1 MNHEY and CDR2 SVGAGI. The PCR employed 60 Vbeta primers together with 13 Jbeta primers. Only in-frame clones appear in the TCRdb table, and some are missing; sequencing was by immunoSEQ multiplex PCR. The sample consists of about 200,000 clones, approximately 80% of them appearing once. The chain recombines TRBV6-5 with TRBJ2-2; 9 bases line up with TRBD2. The specimen was PBMCs. The clonotype was recovered from a woman in her 30s in good health and CMV-seronegative. The CDR3 DNA reads TGTGCCAGCAGTTATTTGCGGGGGGGCCCCGGGGAGCTGTTTTTT. Its protein is CASSYLRGGPGELFF.